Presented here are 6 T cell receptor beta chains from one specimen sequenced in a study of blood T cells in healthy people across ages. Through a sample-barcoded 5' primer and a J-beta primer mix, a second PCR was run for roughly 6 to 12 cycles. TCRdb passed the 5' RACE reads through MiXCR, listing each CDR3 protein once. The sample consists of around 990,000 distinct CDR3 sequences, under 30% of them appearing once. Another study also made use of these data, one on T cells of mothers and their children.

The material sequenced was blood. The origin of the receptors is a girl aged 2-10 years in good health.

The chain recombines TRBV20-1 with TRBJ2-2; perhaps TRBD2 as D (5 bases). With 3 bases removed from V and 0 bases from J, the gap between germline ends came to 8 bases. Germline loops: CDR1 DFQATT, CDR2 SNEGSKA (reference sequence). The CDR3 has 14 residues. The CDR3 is CSARRVANTGELFF. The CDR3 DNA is TGCAGTGCTAGGCGGGTCGCGAACACCGGGGAGCTGTTTTTT.

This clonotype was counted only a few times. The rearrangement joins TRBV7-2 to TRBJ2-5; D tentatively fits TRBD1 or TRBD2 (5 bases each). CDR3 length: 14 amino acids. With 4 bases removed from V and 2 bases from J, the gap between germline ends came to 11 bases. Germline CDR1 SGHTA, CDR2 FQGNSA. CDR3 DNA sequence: TGTGCCAGCAGCTCGGTGGGGGTACAAGAGACCCAGTACTTC. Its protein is CASSSVGVQETQYF.

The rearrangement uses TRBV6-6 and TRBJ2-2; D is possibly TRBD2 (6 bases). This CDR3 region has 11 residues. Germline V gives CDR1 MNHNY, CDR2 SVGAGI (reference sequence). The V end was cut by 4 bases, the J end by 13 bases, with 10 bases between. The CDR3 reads CASSLRGSLFF. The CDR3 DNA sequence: TGTGCCAGCAGTTTACGGGGGTCGCTGTTTTTT.

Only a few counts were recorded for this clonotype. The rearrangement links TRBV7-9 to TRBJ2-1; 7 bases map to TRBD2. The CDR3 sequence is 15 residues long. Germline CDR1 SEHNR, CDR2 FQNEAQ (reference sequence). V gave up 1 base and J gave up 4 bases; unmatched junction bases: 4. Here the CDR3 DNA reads TGTGCCAGCAGCTTAGAGCGGGACTTATACAATGAGCAGTTCTTC. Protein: CASSLERDLYNEQFF.

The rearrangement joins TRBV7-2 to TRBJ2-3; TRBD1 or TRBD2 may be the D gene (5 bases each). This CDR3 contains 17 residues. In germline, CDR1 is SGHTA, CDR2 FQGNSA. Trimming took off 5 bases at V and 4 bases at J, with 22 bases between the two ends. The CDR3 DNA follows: TGTGCCAGCAGCCTCTTTGGGGGTCCCCAAGGGGCAGATACGCAGTATTTT. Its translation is CASSLFGGPQGADTQYF.

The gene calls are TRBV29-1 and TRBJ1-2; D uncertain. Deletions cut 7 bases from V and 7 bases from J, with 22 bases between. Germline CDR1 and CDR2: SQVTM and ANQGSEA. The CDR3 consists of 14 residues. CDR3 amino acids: CSAAKEDGSGGYTF. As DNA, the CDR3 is TGCAGCGCTGCAAAAGAGGACGGCTCGGGTGGCTACACCTTC.